One sample yielded the 9 T cell receptor beta chains listed below, sequenced in a study of cytomegalovirus exposure and HLA in healthy donors. A multiplex PCR was run with 60 Vbeta primers and 13 Jbeta primers. The table came from immunoSEQ multiplex PCR; TCRdb's copy has only in-frame clones and leaves some out. Among approximately 120,000 clones listed, roughly 73% were seen once. Sample: PBMCs. The receptors stem from a man in his 60s in good health and CMV-seropositive.

The gene calls are TRBV28 and TRBJ1-6, with D tentatively TRBD1 (5 bases). CDR1 and CDR2 (germline): MDHEN, SYDVKM. The ends were cut back, 7 bases at V and 5 bases at J, with 12 bases in the middle. This CDR3 contains 14 residues. CDR3 bases: TGTGCCAGCACCCCGACGGGGGATAATTCACCCCTCCACTTT. This codes for CASTPTGDNSPLHF.

As to this clone: One end of the junction does not line up with germline, which may come from a read error. The chain joins TRBV7-9 to TRBJ2-3; D possibly corresponds to TRBD1 (7 bases). This CDR3 spans 17 amino acids. CDR1 is SEHNR, CDR2 FQNEAQ, per germline (reference sequence). DNA of the CDR3: TGTTCCAGCAGCCCGACAGGGTCCGGGAGTATTGCAGATACGCAGTATTTT. It encodes CSSSPTGSGSIADTQYF.

The chain joins TRBV2 to TRBJ2-7; D unresolved. CDR1 is SNHLY, CDR2 FYNNEI, per germline. There are 14 residues in the CDR3. The ends were cut back, 2 bases at V and 0 bases at J, with 8 bases in the middle. This CDR3 is CASSERRSSYEQYF. The CDR3 DNA reads as TGTGCCAGCAGTGAACGGCGGAGCTCCTACGAGCAGTACTTC.

The chain is built from TRBV30 and TRBJ2-2, with 9 bases that match TRBD1. The CDR3 is 15 residues long. V lost 5 bases, J lost 7 bases, and 11 bases stayed unmatched. Per germline, CDR1 GTSNPN and CDR2 SVGIG (reference sequence). CDR3 in DNA: TGTGCCTGGGACAGCCGGGGACAGGGAGACGGGGAGCTGTTTTTT. Protein product: CAWDSRGQGDGELFF.

V usage is TRBV28 and J usage is TRBJ2-7; D is unclear. V lost 2 bases and J 6 bases, leaving 14 bases between the germline ends. Germline V gene data show CDR1 as MDHEN and CDR2 as SYDVKM. The CDR3 loop spans 14 amino acids. The CDR3 here is CASSLPTIPPEQYF. In DNA form, the CDR3 reads TGTGCCAGCAGTTTACCTACTATCCCCCCCGAGCAGTACTTC.

This clone has a handful of counts. The rearrangement joins TRBV10-2 to TRBJ2-7; D call uncertain. Per germline, CDR1 WSHSY and CDR2 SAAADI. V shed 7 bases and J shed 0 bases, with 13 bases lying between them. The CDR3 consists of 14 residues. The CDR3: CASTQFQYSYEQYF. The CDR3 DNA sequence: TGCGCCAGCACCCAGTTCCAATACTCCTACGAGCAGTACTTC.

Only a few counts were recorded for this clone. The chain links TRBV1 to TRBJ2-1; the DNA was not compared with TRBD1, the D call given in the table. TRBV1 is given as a pseudogene. There are 17 residues in the CDR3. CDR3 nucleotides: TGCACCAGCAGCCAACCTCACACAGGGGGTCATTGCAATGAGCAGTTCTTC. Translation: CTSSQPHTGGHCNEQFF.

The gene calls are TRBV7-9 and TRBJ2-5, with a weak D call TRBD1 (6 bases). This CDR3 has 15 residues. The V gene lost 5 bases and the J gene lost 5 bases, with 18 bases spanning the gap. The germline gives CDR1 SEHNR, CDR2 FQNEAQ (reference sequence). CDR3 sequence: CASSPGQSGGETQYF. The CDR3 coding sequence is TGTGCCAGCAGCCCCGGACAGTCCGGCGGGGAGACCCAGTACTTC.

V gene TRBV9 combines with J gene TRBJ1-1; 9 bases are a match to TRBD1. CDR3 length: 17 amino acids. The ends lost 4 bases at V and 0 bases at J; junction bases unmatched: 10. CDR1 is SGDLS, CDR2 YYNGEE, per germline. CDR3 nucleotide sequence: TGTGCCAGCAGCCCCACCGGGACAGGGTACATGAACACTGAAGCTTTCTTT. Its translation: CASSPTGTGYMNTEAFF.